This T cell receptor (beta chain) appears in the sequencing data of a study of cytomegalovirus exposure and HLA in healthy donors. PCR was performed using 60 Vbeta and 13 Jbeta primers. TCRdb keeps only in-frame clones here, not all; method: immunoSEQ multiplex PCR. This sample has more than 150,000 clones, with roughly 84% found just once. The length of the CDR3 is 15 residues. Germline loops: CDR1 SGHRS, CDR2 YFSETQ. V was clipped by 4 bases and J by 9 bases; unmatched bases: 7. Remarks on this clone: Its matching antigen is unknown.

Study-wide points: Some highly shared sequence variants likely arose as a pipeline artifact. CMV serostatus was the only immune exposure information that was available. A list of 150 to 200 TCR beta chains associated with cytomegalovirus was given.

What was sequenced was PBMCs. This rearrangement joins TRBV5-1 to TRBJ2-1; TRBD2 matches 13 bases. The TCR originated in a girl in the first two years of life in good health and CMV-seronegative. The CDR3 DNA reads TGCGCCAGCAGCCTAACTAGCGGGGGGGCAGGTGAGCAGTTCTTC. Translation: CASSLTSGGAGEQFF. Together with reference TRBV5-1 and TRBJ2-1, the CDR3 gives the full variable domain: KAGVTQTPRYLIKTRGQQVTLSCSPISGHRSVSWYQQTPGQGLQFLFEYFSETQRNKGNFPGRFSGRQFSNSRSEMNVSTLELGDSALYLCASSLTSGGAGEQFFGPGTRLTVL.